The source of this T cell receptor beta chain is a study of CD8+CD57+ T cells in acquired aplastic anemia. Study summary: Average DNA yield from sorted CD4+ and CD8+ cells was approximately 3 ug. General study findings and limits: Patients had roughly 29 CD8+ CDR3 sequences in common with controls (the shared set). Patients and healthy controls showed no significant CD8+ Simpson's diversity difference.

The CDR3 spans 14 residues. Germline CDR1 KGHDR, CDR2 SFDVKD. V lost 9 bases and J lost 14, with 27 bases in between. As regards this clonotype: Its antigen is not identified.

Investigators profiled TCR beta VDJ and CDR3 from genomic DNA template. TCRdb called the reads again in MiXCR, with one record for every CDR3 protein. The sample includes hundreds of thousands of distinct CDR3 sequences, roughly 82% of them seen just once. Patients chosen for sequencing had shown CD8+CD57+ cell expansion by flow cytometry. The patients all had a severe acquired aplastic anemia diagnosis. Material: sorted CD4+, CD8+, or CD8+CD57+ T cells (not recorded which) from PBMCs. The source is a human donor with aplastic anemia. The V and J genes are TRBV24-1 and TRBJ2-5, with D possibly matching TRBD1 (6 bases). The CDR3 here is CATLAQGSRETHYF. The DNA of the CDR3 is TGTGCCACCTTGGCACAGGGCTCCCGAGAGACGCATTACTTC.